These 4 T cell receptor beta chains were all obtained from the same sample, sequenced in a study of metastatic and nonmetastatic thyroid tumors. TCRdb re-called the PCR reads through MiXCR. Of some 6,000 clones listed, about 25% were seen once; the top ten hold over 8.5%. Every patient underwent thyroid surgery untreated. Sequencing input: adjacent normal tissue. These receptors originate from a male donor with papillary thyroid cancer or a benign thyroid nodule (not recorded which). Some clones in this sample may be carry-over from other donors' samples.

This clone has more than one count but fewer than ten. CDR3 DNA sequence: TGTGCCAGCAGCAAACGTGGGGGGGCAGGGGAGCAGTTCTTC. Translating gives CASSKRGGAGEQFF. V and J are TRBV14 and TRBJ2-1, with a weak D call TRBD2 (7 bases). V lost 5 bases to trimming and J lost 10 bases, with 18 bases between them. Germline CDR1 is SGHDN and CDR2 is FVKESK. The CDR3 has 14 amino acids.

V gene TRBV5-1 combines with J gene TRBJ1-1, with a tentative D call TRBD1 (5 bases). CDR1 SGHRS and CDR2 YFSETQ come from the germline V gene. This CDR3 has 13 amino acids. V dropped 2 bases and J dropped 4 bases, with 9 bases sitting between them. CDR3 in amino acids: CASSFSGSTEAFF. CDR3 sequence (DNA): TGCGCCAGCAGCTTTTCAGGGAGCACTGAAGCTTTCTTT. The full variable domain, its missing parts supplied by reference TRBV5-1 and TRBJ1-1, is KAGVTQTPRYLIKTRGQQVTLSCSPISGHRSVSWYQQTPGQGLQFLFEYFSETQRNKGNFPGRFSGRQFSNSRSEMNVSTLELGDSALYLCASSFSGSTEAFFGQGTRLTVV.

There are a few counts of this clone. The V gene is TRBV7-3, the J gene TRBJ2-2; tentative D call: TRBD1 (5 bases). Trimming removed 2 bases from V and 5 bases from J, with 12 bases in between. Germline V gives CDR1 SGHTA, CDR2 FQGTGA. This CDR3 spans 15 amino acids. CDR3 coding DNA: TGTGCCAGCAGCTTAGGCCAGGGTGGGACCGGGGAGCTGTTTTTT. Encoded protein: CASSLGQGGTGELFF.

This clone was recorded a few times. The chain employs TRBV20-1 and TRBJ2-7; 7 bases match TRBD2. V dropped 4 bases and J dropped 3; count of bases not matched to a gene: 6. Germline values: CDR1 DFQATT, CDR2 SNEGSKA (reference sequence). This CDR3 spans 13 amino acids. The CDR3 is CSATPSGNYEQYF. CDR3 sequence (DNA): TGCAGTGCTACTCCTAGCGGTAACTACGAGCAGTACTTC.